Given below is one TCR beta chain in context. Its target is not known. Libraries were prepared by immunoSEQ multiplex PCR; TCRdb keeps only in-frame clonotypes and omits some of them. The sample includes around 100,000 clones, around 88% of them seen just once. This record belongs to a study of identifying expanded T cells in peripheral blood. General study results and limits: Clone count variance between roughly 2-week samples rose with total template count.

During the collection period, no donor immune events like infections were recorded. Trimming took 3 bases from V and 2 from J, leaving 5 bases between them. Germline CDR1 and CDR2: LNHDA and SQIVND (reference sequence). This CDR3 is 13 amino acids long. The sequencing input was blood. The sequence was obtained from a person aged 18 to 70 in good health. V and J are TRBV19 and TRBJ1-3, with no clear D. This chain's CDR3 is CASSIGPGNTIYF. The CDR3, as DNA: TGTGCCAGTAGTATTGGGCCTGGAAACACCATATATTTT.